This is a list of T cell receptor beta chains from one sample in a study of cytomegalovirus exposure and HLA in healthy donors. Profiling relied on immunoSEQ multiplex PCR, and the TCRdb table lists in-frame clones only, not all of them. The data hold tens of thousands of clones, with almost 97% observed a single time. Material: PBMCs. These receptors were obtained from a young woman in good health and CMV-seronegative. Both conserved end residues are part of each CDR3. D genes are given only for firm matches. Expanded clones are given a class, and other clones once, few, many or no size at all.

j_call v_call clone_size d_call cdr3_nt cdr3_aa
TRBJ2-1 TRBV7-8 - - TGTGCCAGCAGCCCCGCGGGAACCTCCTACAATGAGCAGTTCTTC CASSPAGTSYNEQFF
TRBJ1-5 TRBV2 - TRBD1 TGTGCCAGCAGGTGGGGCAGGGGGCGCGGCAATCAGCCCCAGCATTTT CASRWGRGRGNQPQHF
TRBJ2-7 TRBV4-2 - TRBD1 TGTGCCAGCAGCCAAGATCGAACAGGGGGCACGGAGTACTTC CASSQDRTGGTEYF
TRBJ2-5 TRBV27 - - TGTGCCCCCAAGGGGGAGACCCAGTACTTC CAPKGETQYF
TRBJ2-2 TRBV6-5 - - TGTGCCAGCAGTTACTCGACTAGCACCGGGGAGCTGTTTTTT CASSYSTSTGELFF
TRBJ2-3 TRBV29-1 - TRBD2 TGCAGCGCCAATGGACTAGCGGGGCCCACAGATACGCAGTATTTT CSANGLAGPTDTQYF
TRBJ2-1 TRBV7-3 - TRBD2 TGTGCCAGCAGCCCCAGTTTAGCGGGAGGGAGAGGTGAGCAGTTCTTC CASSPSLAGGRGEQFF
TRBJ2-1 TRBV29-1 once TRBD2 TGCAGCGTTGTGGGGGGTAGCGGGGGGGCGGGTTACAATGAGCAGTTCTTC CSVVGGSGGAGYNEQFF
TRBJ2-6 TRBV7-7 - - TGTGCCAGCAGCTTAGGGGCCCCTGGATCTGGGGCCAACGTCCTGACTTTC CASSLGAPGSGANVLTF
TRBJ2-2 TRBV29-1 - - TGCAGCACCGGACAGATGGACGGGGAGCTGTTTTTT CSTGQMDGELFF
TRBJ1-2 TRBV20-1 once - TGCAGTGCTACCGGGGAGGACGCCTTC CSATGEDAF